A single sample is the source of the 5 T cell receptor beta chains below, sequenced in a study of CD8 T cells in ankylosing spondylitis listed by TCRdb under 2017. The library was generated by 5' RACE. TCRdb lists the instrument as Illumina HiSeq 2500. TCRdb reanalyzed the raw reads on its own, using fastp at Q25 for trimming and MiXCR for clone calling, and kept in-frame beta chains. CDR3 protein duplicates are merged, each entry listing the most common genes and DNA. In this sample the table shows just over 150,000 distinct CDR3 sequences, about 18% of which occur a single time. About 7.8% of the sample is in the top ten clones. The material sequenced was blood, either unsorted or a sorted T cell fraction (not recorded which). These receptor sequences come from a male donor with ankylosing spondylitis or in good health (not recorded which).

Remarks on this clonotype: This may be a read error: a much more frequent sequence differs by one nucleotide. The V call is TRBV29-1, the J call TRBJ2-3; D possibly matches TRBD1 or TRBD2 (5 bases each). The CDR3 is 12 amino acids. Germline CDR1 SQVTM, CDR2 ANQGSEA. In DNA, the CDR3 is TGCCGCGTTGAGGGGCAGGGCGAAGCGCAGTATTTT. It yields the protein CRVEGQGEAQYF.

There are many counts of this clonotype. V gene TRBV2 combines with J gene TRBJ1-5; 8 positions match TRBD1. The germline CDR1 and CDR2 sequences are SNHLY and FYNNEI. The junction had 8 bases not matched to a gene; V was cut back by 7 bases and J by 6 bases. The CDR3 runs 14 residues. The CDR3 here is CASIRTGGGQPQHF. CDR3 DNA: TGTGCCAGCATCCGAACAGGGGGGGGTCAGCCCCAGCATTTT.

This clonotype showed up just a few times. This rearrangement joins TRBV20-1 to TRBJ2-3; 11 bases are a match to TRBD1. This CDR3 contains 16 residues. Germline loops: CDR1 DFQATT, CDR2 SNEGSKA (reference sequence). With V trimmed by 6 bases and J by 0 bases, 8 bases remained unmatched. CDR3: CSANRRDRGSTDTQYF. The DNA of the CDR3 is TGCAGTGCCAACCGCCGGGACAGGGGGAGCACAGATACGCAGTATTTT.

This clonotype was picked up a small number of times. V gene TRBV28 combines with J gene TRBJ1-2, with a tentative D call TRBD1 (6 bases). CDR3 size: 16 residues. The germline V gene has CDR1 MDHEN and CDR2 SYDVKM. V was clipped by 6 bases and J by 8 bases, with 25 bases between them. The CDR3 here is CASSPRRSWRGLGYTF. The CDR3 DNA reads as TGTGCCAGCAGCCCAAGACGGAGTTGGCGGGGGCTCGGCTACACCTTC.

This clonotype was counted between two and nine times. CDR3 coding DNA: TGTGCCAGCAGTTTTAGTCAGACTGGGGCCAACGTCCTGACTTTC. Protein sequence: CASSFSQTGANVLTF. The V and J genes are TRBV27 and TRBJ2-6; the D is unclear. The V gene's germline CDR1 is MNHEY and CDR2 SMNVEV (reference sequence). This CDR3 spans 15 amino acids. V lost 3 bases, J lost 2 bases, and 8 bases lay in between. The complete variable domain, with remaining parts taken from reference TRBV27 and TRBJ2-6, reads EAQVTQNPRYLITVTGKKLTVTCSQNMNHEYMSWYRQDPGLGLRQIYYSMNVEVTDKGDVPEGYKVSRKEKRNFPLILESPSPNQTSLYFCASSFSQTGANVLTFGAGSRLTVL.